This TCR beta chain is from a study of T cells after yellow fever vaccination. Conversion of TCR transcripts into cDNA relied on 5'RACE template switching, which added a universal primer site and UMIs. TCRdb analysed the 5' RACE reads with MiXCR anew, one entry per CDR3 protein. The table lists 350,000 to 450,000 distinct CDR3 sequences, 6.2% of them singletons. Notes on this clonotype: Its antigen is not identified.

Study conclusions and caveats: A large majority of primary-vaccination clones showed up again after the booster (about 97% CD4, 88% CD8). The CD4 and CD8 compartments had a small share of their clonotypes in common. Abundant bulk-derived clonotypes could contaminate FACS-sorted repertoires.

The CDR3 extends over 14 amino acids. CDR1 and CDR2 (germline): GTSNPN, SVGIG (reference sequence). The germline V and J ends were trimmed by 2 bases and 3 bases, with 13 bases remaining between them. This chain links TRBV30 with TRBJ1-1; tentatively, D is TRBD1 (5 bases). The sequence was collected from a man aged 30-40 years who received the YFV17D yellow fever vaccine. Sample: PBMCs, taken 5 days after the yellow fever booster vaccination. In DNA form, the CDR3 reads TGTGCCTGGAGTCGTTTTCGGGGACACACTGAAGCTTTCTTT. Protein sequence: CAWSRFRGHTEAFF.